The present entry profiles one TCR beta chain with its context. This sample was included in a study of blood T cell repertoires in COVID-19. Whole-study context: T cells, B-cell-depleted T cells, or PBMCs provided the cDNA or gDNA that served as material.

Germline lookup yields CDR1 LGHDT and CDR2 YNNKEL (reference sequence). V was cut by 1 base and J by 10 bases, with 7 bases left in between. This CDR3 contains 11 residues. Enrolled through a virtual design, the participants were between roughly 18 and 100 years of age and came from about two dozen US areas. Cohort allocation depended upon clinical history that participants reported. The authors' processing: Nucleated cell counts were estimated from reference gene primer amplification. Measured with immunoSEQ multiplex PCR; TCRdb has only the in-frame clones, and not every one. Clone size and the V and J calls come from that table; the DNA yielded D and trimming. This sample has approximately 210,000 clones, with approximately 80% found just once.

V gene TRBV3-1 (or the pseudogene TRBV3-2) combines with J gene TRBJ1-1, with D uncertain. Source material: PBMCs or T cells enriched from blood (not recorded which). This sequence was found in a woman aged 55 to 70 who had recovered from COVID-19. As DNA, the CDR3 is TGTGCCAGCAGCCAAGCGGAGGTAGCTTTCTTT. It yields the protein CASSQAEVAFF.